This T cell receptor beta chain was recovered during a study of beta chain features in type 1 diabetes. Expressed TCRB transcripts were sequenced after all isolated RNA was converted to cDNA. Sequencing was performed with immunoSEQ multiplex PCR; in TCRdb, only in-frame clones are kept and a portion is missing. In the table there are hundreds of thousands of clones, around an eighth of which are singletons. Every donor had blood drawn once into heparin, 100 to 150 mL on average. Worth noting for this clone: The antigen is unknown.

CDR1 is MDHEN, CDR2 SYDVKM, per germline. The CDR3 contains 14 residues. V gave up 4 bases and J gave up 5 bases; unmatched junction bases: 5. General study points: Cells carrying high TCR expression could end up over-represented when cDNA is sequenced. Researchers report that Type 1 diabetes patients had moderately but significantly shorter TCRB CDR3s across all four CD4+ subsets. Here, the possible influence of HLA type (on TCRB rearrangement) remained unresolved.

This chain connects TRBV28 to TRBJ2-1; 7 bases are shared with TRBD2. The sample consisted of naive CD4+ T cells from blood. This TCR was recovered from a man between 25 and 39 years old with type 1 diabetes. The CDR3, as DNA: TGTGCCAGCAGTTCAGCGGGGCCTGACAATGAGCAGTTCTTC. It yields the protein CASSSAGPDNEQFF.